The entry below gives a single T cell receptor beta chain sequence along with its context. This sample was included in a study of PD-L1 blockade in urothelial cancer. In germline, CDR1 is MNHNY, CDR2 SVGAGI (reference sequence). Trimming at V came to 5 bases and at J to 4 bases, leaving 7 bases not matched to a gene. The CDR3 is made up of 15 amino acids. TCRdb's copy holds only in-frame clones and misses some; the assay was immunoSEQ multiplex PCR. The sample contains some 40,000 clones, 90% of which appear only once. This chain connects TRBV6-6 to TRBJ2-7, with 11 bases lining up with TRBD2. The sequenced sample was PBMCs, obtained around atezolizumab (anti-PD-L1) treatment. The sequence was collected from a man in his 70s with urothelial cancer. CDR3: CASSQKPSGRYEQYF. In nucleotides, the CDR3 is TGTGCCAGCAGTCAGAAGCCTAGCGGGAGGTACGAGCAGTACTTC.